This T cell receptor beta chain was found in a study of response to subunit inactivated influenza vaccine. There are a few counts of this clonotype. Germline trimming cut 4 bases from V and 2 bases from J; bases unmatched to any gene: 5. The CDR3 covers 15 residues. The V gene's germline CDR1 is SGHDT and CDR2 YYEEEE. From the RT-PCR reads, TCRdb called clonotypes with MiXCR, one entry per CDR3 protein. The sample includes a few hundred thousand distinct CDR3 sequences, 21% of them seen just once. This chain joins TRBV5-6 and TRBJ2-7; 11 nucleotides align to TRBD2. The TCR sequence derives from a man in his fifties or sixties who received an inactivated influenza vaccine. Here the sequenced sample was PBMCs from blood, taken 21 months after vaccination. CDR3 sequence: CASSLLLAGAYEQYF. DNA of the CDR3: TGTGCCAGCAGCCTCTTACTAGCGGGAGCCTACGAGCAGTACTTC.